This TCR beta chain was identified during a study of shared clonotypes between healthy human individuals. General study results and limits: Generally, naive subsets came out with larger estimated richness than memory subsets.

CDR1 and CDR2 from the germline V gene are MNHEY and SVGAGI. The CDR3 covers 15 residues. Assay execution proceeded at the deep level. Only in-frame clones appear in the TCRdb table, and some are missing; sequencing was by immunoSEQ multiplex PCR. The table lists approximately 2.4 million clones, around 95% of them singletons. Concerning this clone: Antigen: not known. An end of the junction does not agree with germline; a read error may underlie this.

The sample comprised naive CD4+ T cells sorted from blood. Described subset: CD45RA+ positively selected. The TCR comes from a man aged 18 to 29 in good health. The chain recombines TRBV6-5 with TRBJ2-2; D possibly uses TRBD1 or TRBD2 (6 bases each). CDR3 sequence: CATSYRGRNTGELFF. The CDR3 nucleotides are TGTGCCACCAGTTATCGGGGGCGGAACACCGGGGAGCTGTTTTTT.